These T cell receptor beta chains were read from a single sample in a study of post-analysis software for immune sequencing data. One entry per CDR3 protein results from TCRdb running MiXCR on the PCR reads. The sample lists roughly 730,000 distinct CDR3 sequences, 25% to 30% seen once, with under 0.7% in the top ten. The sample consisted of blood. These TCRs come from a girl aged 10 to 17 with multiple sclerosis. Both conserved end residues are part of each CDR3. A D gene is named only where the DNA matches it firmly. The size entry is marked missing in some rows and otherwise reads once, few, many or a size class.

clone_size	j_call	d_call	v_call	cdr3_nt	cdr3_aa
few	TRBJ1-4	TRBD1	TRBV5-1	TGCGCCAGCAGCTTGGGGGACAGGGAAAGGAAACTGTTTTTT	CASSLGDRERKLFF
few	TRBJ2-3	NA	TRBV20-1	TGCAGTGCTAGAGAAAACCCGGGCGATACGCAGTATTTT	CSARENPGDTQYF
NA	TRBJ2-7	NA	TRBV4-1	TGCGCCAGCAGCCACCAACCGGGACAAGACTACGAGCAGTACTTC	CASSHQPGQDYEQYF
few	TRBJ2-5	NA	TRBV20-1	TGCAGTGCTAGACCCCTCTCTCGACGCAACCAAGAGACCCAGTACTTC	CSARPLSRRNQETQYF
NA	TRBJ1-1	NA	TRBV27	TGTGCCAGCAATGTCACAGGTAGTATGGACACTGAAGCTTTCTTT	CASNVTGSMDTEAFF
NA	TRBJ2-3	NA	TRBV20-1	TGCAGTGCTAGAGAGATTGGGGGTGAAGGGGATACGCAGTATTTT	CSAREIGGEGDTQYF
NA	TRBJ1-1	NA	TRBV5-1	TGCGCCAGCAGCTCAGGATCAAAACAGGGAGTGAACACTGAAGCTTTCTTT	CASSSGSKQGVNTEAFF
NA	TRBJ2-2	TRBD1	TRBV4-3	TGCGCCAGCAGCCAAGACCACAGGGGGCTCGGGGAGCTGTTTTTT	CASSQDHRGLGELFF
NA	TRBJ2-1	TRBD2	TRBV20-1	TGCAGGGGATGGGCGGGGGGAAATGAGCAGTTCTTC	CRGWAGGNEQFF
many	TRBJ2-7	TRBD2	TRBV7-2	TGTGCCAGCAGCACCCGGACTAGCGGGAGGGCGGGTGAGCAGTACTTC	CASSTRTSGRAGEQYF
NA	TRBJ2-4	NA	TRBV28	TGTGCCAGCAGTTTAGGCGCCGCAAAGCCAAACATTCAGTACTTC	CASSLGAAKPNIQYF